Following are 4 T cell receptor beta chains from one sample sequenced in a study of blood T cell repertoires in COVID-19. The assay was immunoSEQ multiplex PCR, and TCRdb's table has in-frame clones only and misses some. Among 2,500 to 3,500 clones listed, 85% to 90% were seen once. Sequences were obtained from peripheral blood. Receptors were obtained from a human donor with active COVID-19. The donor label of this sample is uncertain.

This CDR3 reads CASSLDRGYIDTQYF. The CDR3 nucleotides read TGTGCCAGCAGCTTAGACAGGGGCTATATCGATACGCAGTATTTT. V is TRBV7-8 and J is TRBJ2-3; 7 positions agree with TRBD1. Germline CDR1 is SGHVS and CDR2 is FQNEAQ. V shed 1 base and J 6 bases; nucleotides not matched to a gene: 7. The CDR3 runs 15 residues. The full variable domain, its missing parts supplied by reference TRBV7-8 and TRBJ2-3, is GAGVSQSPRYKVAKRGQDVALRCDPISGHVSLFWYQQALGQGPEFLTYFQNEAQLDKSGLPSDRFFAERPEGSVSTLKIQRTQQEDSAVYLCASSLDRGYIDTQYFGPGTRLTVL.

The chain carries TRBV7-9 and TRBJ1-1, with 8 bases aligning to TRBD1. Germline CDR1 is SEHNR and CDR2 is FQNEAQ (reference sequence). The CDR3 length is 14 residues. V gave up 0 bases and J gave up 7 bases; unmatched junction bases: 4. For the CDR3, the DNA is TGTGCCAGCAGCTTAGCGCGGGGACAGGTTGAAGCTTTCTTT. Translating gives CASSLARGQVEAFF.

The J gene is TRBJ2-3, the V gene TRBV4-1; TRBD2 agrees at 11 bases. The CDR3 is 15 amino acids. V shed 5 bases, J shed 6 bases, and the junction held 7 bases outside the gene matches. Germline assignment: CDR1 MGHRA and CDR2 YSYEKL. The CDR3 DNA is TGCGCCAGCAGCTCGATGACTAGCGGGGTTGATACGCAGTATTTT. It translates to CASSSMTSGVDTQYF.

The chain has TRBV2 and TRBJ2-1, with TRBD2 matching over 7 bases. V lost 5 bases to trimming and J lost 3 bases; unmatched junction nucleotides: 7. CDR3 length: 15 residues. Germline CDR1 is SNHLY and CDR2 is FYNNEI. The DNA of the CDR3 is TGTGCCAGCAGTAAAAAACAGCGGGGCTACAATGAGCAGTTCTTC. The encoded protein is CASSKKQRGYNEQFF.